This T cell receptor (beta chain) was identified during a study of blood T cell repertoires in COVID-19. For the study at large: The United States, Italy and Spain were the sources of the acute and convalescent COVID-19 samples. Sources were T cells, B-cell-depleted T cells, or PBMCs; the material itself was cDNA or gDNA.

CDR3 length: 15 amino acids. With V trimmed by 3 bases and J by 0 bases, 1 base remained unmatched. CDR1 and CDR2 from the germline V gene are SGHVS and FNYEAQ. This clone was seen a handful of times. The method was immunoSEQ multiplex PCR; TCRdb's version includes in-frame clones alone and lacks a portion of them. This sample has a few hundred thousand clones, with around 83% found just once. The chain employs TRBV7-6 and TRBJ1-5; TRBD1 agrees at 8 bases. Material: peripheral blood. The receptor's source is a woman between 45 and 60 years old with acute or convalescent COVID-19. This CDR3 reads CASSLGQDSNQPQHF. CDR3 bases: TGTGCCAGCAGCTTGGGACAGGATAGCAATCAGCCCCAGCATTTT.